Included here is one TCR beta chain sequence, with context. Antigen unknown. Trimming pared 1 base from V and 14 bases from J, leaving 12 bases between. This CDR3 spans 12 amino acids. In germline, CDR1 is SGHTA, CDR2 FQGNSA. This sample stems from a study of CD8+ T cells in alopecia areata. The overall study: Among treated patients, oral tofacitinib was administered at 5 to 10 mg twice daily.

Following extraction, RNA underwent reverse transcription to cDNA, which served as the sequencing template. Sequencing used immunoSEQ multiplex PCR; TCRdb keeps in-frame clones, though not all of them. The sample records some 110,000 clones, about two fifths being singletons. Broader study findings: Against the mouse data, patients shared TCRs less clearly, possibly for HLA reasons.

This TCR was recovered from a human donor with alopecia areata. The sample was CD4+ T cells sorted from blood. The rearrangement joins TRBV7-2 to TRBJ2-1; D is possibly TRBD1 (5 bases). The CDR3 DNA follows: TGTGCCAGCAGCTTAGAGGGGCAGTTCAAGTTCTTC. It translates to CASSLEGQFKFF.